A selection of T cell receptor beta chains follows, all from one sample in a study of cytomegalovirus exposure and HLA in healthy donors. Generated by immunoSEQ multiplex PCR, the TCRdb table keeps only in-frame clones and is missing some. The sample shows roughly 130,000 clones, about 84% of them seen only once. Sequencing used PBMCs. Receptor source: a boy younger than 18 in good health and CMV-seronegative. Both conserved end residues are part of each CDR3. The D gene is left open where the match is weak. Expanded clones are given a class, and other clones once, few, many or no size at all.

cdr3_nt cdr3_aa v_call d_call clone_size j_call
TGTGCCAGCTTCGAGGAAACCAGCACTGAAGCTTTCTTT CASFEETSTEAFF TRBV25-1 NA NA TRBJ1-1
TGCGCCAGCAGCCTCGGACAGGGAATGAACACTGAAGCTTTCTTT CASSLGQGMNTEAFF TRBV5-1 TRBD1 NA TRBJ1-1
TGTGCCAGCGGGACTAGCGGGAGTTACGAGCAGTACTTC CASGTSGSYEQYF TRBV7-9 TRBD2 NA TRBJ2-7
TGTGCCAGCAGCCGCACTAGCGAACCGACCTACGAGCAGTACTTC CASSRTSEPTYEQYF TRBV5-6 TRBD2 NA TRBJ2-7
TGTGCCACCAGCCCCCTCTTAACTAGCGTTAGCACAGATACGCAGTATTTT CATSPLLTSVSTDTQYF TRBV27 TRBD2 NA TRBJ2-3
TGTGCCAGCGTGGGGCGACTTTATACGCAGTATTTT CASVGRLYTQYF TRBV6-1 NA NA TRBJ2-3
TGTGCCAGCGGTCCAGGGAACTATGGCTACACCTTC CASGPGNYGYTF TRBV11-3 NA NA TRBJ1-2
TGCGCCAGCAGCCCTGGACAGGGCGGCTACGAGCAGTACTTC CASSPGQGGYEQYF TRBV4-1 TRBD1 NA TRBJ2-7
TGCAGCGTTGTTTCCGGGATTGAGCAGTTCTTC CSVVSGIEQFF TRBV29-1 NA NA TRBJ2-1
TGCAGCGCACAGCGGACAGATAAAAACATTCAGTACTTC CSAQRTDKNIQYF TRBV29-1 NA NA TRBJ2-4
TGCAGCGTTGAAGGAGGGTTGGAGACCCAGTACTTC CSVEGGLETQYF TRBV29-1 NA once TRBJ2-5
TGCAGCGGACGACAGAACACTGAAGCTTTCTTT CSGRQNTEAFF TRBV29-1 NA NA TRBJ1-1
TGTGCCAGCAGCCCACAGGGGGCTGCCTATGGCTACACCTTC CASSPQGAAYGYTF TRBV11-3 TRBD1 NA TRBJ1-2
TGCGCCGTCCGCGAATTACAGGGACCGGATACGCAGTATTTT CAVRELQGPDTQYF TRBV5-1 NA NA TRBJ2-3
TGCAGCGTTGAAGGCTTTTCGGAGCACAATGAGCAGTTCTTC CSVEGFSEHNEQFF TRBV29-1 NA NA TRBJ2-1
TGTGCCAGCAGCCCACGACTAGCGGACCTCGGGGAGTCCTACAATGAGCAGTTCTTC CASSPRLADLGESYNEQFF TRBV9 TRBD2 NA TRBJ2-1
TGTGCCAGCAGCTTGACGAGGACTGAAGCTTTCTTT CASSLTRTEAFF TRBV11-3 NA few TRBJ1-1
TGTGCCCGCGGACTAGCGGGAGCGGCAGAGACCCAGTACTTC CARGLAGAAETQYF TRBV6-4 TRBD2 NA TRBJ2-5
TGTGCCAGCAGCTTTCGCACAGACGGCGGGGAGCTGTTTTTT CASSFRTDGGELFF TRBV7-6 NA NA TRBJ2-2
TGTGCCAGTAGTCCACAGGACCGTACGAACTATGGCTACACCTTC CASSPQDRTNYGYTF TRBV19 NA NA TRBJ1-2
TGTGCCAGCAGCCGTTACGGGGCGGGGGACTCCTACAATGAGCAGTTCTTC CASSRYGAGDSYNEQFF TRBV11-3 TRBD2 once TRBJ2-1
TGTGCCAGCAGCTTTTACTCTTGGACTAGCGGAACCGGGGAGCTGTTTTTT CASSFYSWTSGTGELFF TRBV7-9 TRBD2 NA TRBJ2-2
TGTGCCAGCAGCCTAGCGGGAGAATATAACACAGATACGCAGTATTTT CASSLAGEYNTDTQYF TRBV27 TRBD2 NA TRBJ2-3
TGCAGCGTTTTGGAAGACGGTGGGCCGAACACTGAAGCTTTCTTT CSVLEDGGPNTEAFF TRBV29-1 NA NA TRBJ1-1
TGTGCCAGCAGCCAAGACTGGCAGGGAATCTCACCCCTCCACTTT CASSQDWQGISPLHF TRBV4-2 NA NA TRBJ1-6
TGTGCCAGCTCATTTAGGGTCCTAGCGGGAGACCAAGAGACCCAGTACTTC CASSFRVLAGDQETQYF TRBV18 TRBD2 NA TRBJ2-5
TGCGCCAGCAGCTTGGCCGGTAACTACGAGCAGTACTTC CASSLAGNYEQYF TRBV5-1 NA NA TRBJ2-7
TGTGCCAGCAGTCTGGGACTTCGCTACGAGCAGTACTTC CASSLGLRYEQYF TRBV27 NA NA TRBJ2-7
TGTGCCACCAGCAGAGGCCAGGGGGCGGGAGGGGCCAACGTCCTGACTTTC CATSRGQGAGGANVLTF TRBV15 TRBD1 NA TRBJ2-6